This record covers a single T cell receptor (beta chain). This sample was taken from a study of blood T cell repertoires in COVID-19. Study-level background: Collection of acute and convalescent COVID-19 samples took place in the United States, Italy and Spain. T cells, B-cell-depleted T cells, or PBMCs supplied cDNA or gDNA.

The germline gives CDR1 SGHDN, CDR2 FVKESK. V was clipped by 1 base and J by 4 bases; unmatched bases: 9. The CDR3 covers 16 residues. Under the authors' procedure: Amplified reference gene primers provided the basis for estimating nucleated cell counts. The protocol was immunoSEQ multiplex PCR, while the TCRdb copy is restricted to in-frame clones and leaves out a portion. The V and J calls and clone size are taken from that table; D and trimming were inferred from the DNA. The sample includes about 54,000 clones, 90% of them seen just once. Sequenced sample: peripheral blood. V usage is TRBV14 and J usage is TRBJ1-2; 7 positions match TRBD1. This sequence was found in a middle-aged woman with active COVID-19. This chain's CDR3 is CASSQVGGGRSYGYTF. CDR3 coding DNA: TGTGCCAGCAGCCAAGTTGGAGGGGGCAGGAGCTATGGCTACACCTTC.